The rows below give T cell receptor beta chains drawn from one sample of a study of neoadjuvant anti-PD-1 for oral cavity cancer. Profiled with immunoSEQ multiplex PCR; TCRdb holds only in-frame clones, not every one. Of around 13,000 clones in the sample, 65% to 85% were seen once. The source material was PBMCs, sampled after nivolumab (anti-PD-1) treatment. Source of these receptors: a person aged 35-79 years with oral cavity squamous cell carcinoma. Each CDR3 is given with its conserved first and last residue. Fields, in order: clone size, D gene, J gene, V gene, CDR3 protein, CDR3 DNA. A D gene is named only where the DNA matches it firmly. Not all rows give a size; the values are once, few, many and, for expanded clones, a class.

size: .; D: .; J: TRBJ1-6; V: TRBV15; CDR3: CATSRDIISSYNSPLHF; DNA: TGTGCCACCAGCAGAGACATTATAAGCTCCTATAATTCACCCCTCCACTTT
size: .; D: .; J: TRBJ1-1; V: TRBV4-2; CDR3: CASSQNEGNTEAFF; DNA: TGTGCCAGCAGCCAGAACGAGGGTAACACTGAAGCTTTCTTT
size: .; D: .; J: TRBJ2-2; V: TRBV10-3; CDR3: CATRGPGELFF; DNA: TGTGCCACCCGGGGGCCCGGGGAGCTGTTTTTT
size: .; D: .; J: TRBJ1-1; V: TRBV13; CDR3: CASSLYEDTEAFF; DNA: TGTGCCAGCAGCTTATATGAGGACACTGAAGCTTTCTTT
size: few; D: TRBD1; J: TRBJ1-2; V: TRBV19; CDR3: CASSRGQGLSPYGYTF; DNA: TGTGCCAGTAGTAGGGGACAGGGGCTTTCCCCCTATGGCTACACCTTC
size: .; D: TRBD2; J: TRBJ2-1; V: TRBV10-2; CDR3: CASSTTGGYNEQFF; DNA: TGCGCCAGCAGCACGACGGGAGGGTACAATGAGCAGTTCTTC
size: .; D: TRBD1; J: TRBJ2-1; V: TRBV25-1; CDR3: CASSDRTGRSSYNEQFF; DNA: TGTGCCAGCAGTGATAGGACAGGGAGGAGCTCCTACAATGAGCAGTTCTTC
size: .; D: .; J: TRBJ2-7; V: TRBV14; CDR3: CASSQDPLFGGSYYEQYF; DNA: TGTGCCAGCAGCCAAGATCCTCTTTTTGGGGGGAGCTACTACGAGCAGTACTTC
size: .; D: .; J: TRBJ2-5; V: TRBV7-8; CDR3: CASSWRGGQETQYF; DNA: TGTGCCAGCAGCTGGCGTGGGGGGCAAGAGACCCAGTACTTC
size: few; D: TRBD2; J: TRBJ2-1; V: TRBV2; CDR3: CASSPEGGGNYNEQFF; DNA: TGTGCCAGCTCTCCAGAGGGCGGGGGAAATTACAATGAGCAGTTCTTC
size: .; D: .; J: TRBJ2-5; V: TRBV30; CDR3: CAGGGSQETQYF; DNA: TGTGCCGGGGGGGGCAGCCAAGAGACCCAGTACTTC
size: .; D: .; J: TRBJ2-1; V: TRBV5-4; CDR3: CASSSSRRAGNEQFF; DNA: TGTGCCAGCAGCTCAAGCCGGAGAGCCGGGAATGAGCAGTTCTTC